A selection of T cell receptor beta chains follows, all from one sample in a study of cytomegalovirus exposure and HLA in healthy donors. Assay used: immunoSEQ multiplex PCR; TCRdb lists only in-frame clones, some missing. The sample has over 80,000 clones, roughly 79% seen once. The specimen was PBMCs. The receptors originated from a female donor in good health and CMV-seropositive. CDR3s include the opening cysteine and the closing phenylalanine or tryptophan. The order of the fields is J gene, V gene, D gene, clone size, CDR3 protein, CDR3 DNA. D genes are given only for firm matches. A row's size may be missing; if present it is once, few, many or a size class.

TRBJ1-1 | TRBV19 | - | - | CASSIRGNTEAFF | TGTGCCAGTAGTATTAGGGGGAACACTGAAGCTTTCTTT
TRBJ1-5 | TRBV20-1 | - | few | CSARGAVF | TGCAGTGCTAGAGGGGCCGTTTTT
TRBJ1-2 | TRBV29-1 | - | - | CSVDSSPGVSYGYTF | TGCAGCGTTGACTCCAGCCCGGGAGTATCATATGGCTACACCTTC
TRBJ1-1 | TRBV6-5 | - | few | CASTPQRGNTEAFF | TGTGCCAGCACCCCCCAGCGAGGGAACACTGAAGCTTTCTTT
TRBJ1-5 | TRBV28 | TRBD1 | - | CASSVQGAGNQPQHF | TGTGCCAGCAGTGTCCAGGGGGCAGGCAATCAGCCCCAGCATTTT
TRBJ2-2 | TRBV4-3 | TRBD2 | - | CASSAQPAGGPNTGELFF | TGCGCCAGCAGCGCACAGCCAGCGGGGGGGCCCAACACCGGGGAGCTGTTTTTT
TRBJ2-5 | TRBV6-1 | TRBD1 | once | CASSGPRTGGQETQYF | TGTGCCAGCAGTGGTCCCCGGACAGGGGGGCAAGAGACCCAGTACTTC
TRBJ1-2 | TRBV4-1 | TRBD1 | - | CASSQDRQGDYGYTF | TGCGCCAGCAGCCAAGATCGACAGGGTGACTATGGCTACACCTTC
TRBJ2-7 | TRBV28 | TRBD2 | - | CASSLTSGSDEQYF | TGTGCCAGCAGTTTGACTAGCGGGAGTGACGAGCAGTACTTC
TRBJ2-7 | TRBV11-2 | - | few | CASSSQRASYEQYF | TGTGCCAGCAGCTCCCAGCGGGCCTCCTACGAGCAGTACTTC
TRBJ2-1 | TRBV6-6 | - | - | CASSTRAGTYNEQFF | TGTGCCAGCAGCACCCGGGCGGGAACCTACAATGAGCAGTTCTTC
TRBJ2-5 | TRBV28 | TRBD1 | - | CASSSGRDRGKDQYF | TGTGCCAGCAGTTCTGGCCGGGACAGGGGAAAGGACCAGTACTTC
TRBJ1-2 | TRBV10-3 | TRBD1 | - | CASRQGGIYGYTF | TGTGCCTCTCGACAGGGGGGGATCTATGGCTACACCTTC
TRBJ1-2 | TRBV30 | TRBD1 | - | CAWAQGAGYGYTF | TGTGCCTGGGCACAGGGGGCCGGCTATGGCTACACCTTC
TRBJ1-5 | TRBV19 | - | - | CASSRVGAQPQHF | TGTGCCAGTAGTCGTGTGGGGGCCCAGCCCCAGCATTTT
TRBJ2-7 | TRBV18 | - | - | CASSPRGTALYEQYF | TGTGCCAGCTCACCGCGCGGGACCGCCCTGTACGAGCAGTACTTC
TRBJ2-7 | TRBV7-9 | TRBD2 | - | CASSLAVAGEVDEQYF | TGTGCCAGCAGCTTAGCGGTGGCGGGAGAGGTTGACGAGCAGTACTTC
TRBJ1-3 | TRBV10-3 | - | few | CAISEYSSGNTIYF | TGTGCCATCAGTGAATACAGCTCTGGAAACACCATATATTTT
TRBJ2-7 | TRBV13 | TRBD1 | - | CASSLMTGFYEQYF | TGTGCCAGCAGCTTAATGACAGGGTTTTACGAGCAGTACTTC
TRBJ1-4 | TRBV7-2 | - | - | CASSLRRTNEKLFF | TGTGCCAGCAGCTTACGGAGGACTAATGAAAAACTGTTTTTT
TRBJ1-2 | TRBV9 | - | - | CASSVALGYNYGYTF | TGTGCCAGCAGCGTAGCTCTCGGGTACAACTATGGCTACACCTTC
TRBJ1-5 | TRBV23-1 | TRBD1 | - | CASSLQGQNQPQHF | TGCGCCAGCAGCCTACAGGGGCAGAATCAGCCCCAGCATTTT
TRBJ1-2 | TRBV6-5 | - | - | CASSYRGGTYGYTF | TGTGCCAGCAGTTACCGCGGGGGGACTTATGGCTACACCTTC
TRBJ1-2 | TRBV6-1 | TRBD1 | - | CASSEEEGTGNYGYTF | TGTGCCAGCAGTGAAGAGGAAGGGACAGGGAACTATGGCTACACCTTC
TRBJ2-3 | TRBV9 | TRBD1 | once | CASSPTTGLTDTQYF | TGTGCCAGCAGCCCAACGACAGGGCTCACAGATACGCAGTATTTT
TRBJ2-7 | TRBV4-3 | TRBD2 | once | CASSQGPGTSALRDEQYF | TGCGCCAGCAGCCAAGGTCCCGGGACTAGCGCACTGAGGGACGAGCAGTACTTC
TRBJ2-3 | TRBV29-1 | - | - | CSVEQGTDTQYF | TGCAGCGTTGAACAGGGCACAGATACGCAGTATTTT
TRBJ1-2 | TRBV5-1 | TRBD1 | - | CASSLTGGNGYTF | TGCGCCAGCAGCCTGACAGGGGGAAATGGCTACACCTTC
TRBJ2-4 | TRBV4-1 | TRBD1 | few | CASSPGQGAKNIQYF | TGCGCCAGCAGCCCGGGACAGGGGGCCAAAAACATTCAGTACTTC
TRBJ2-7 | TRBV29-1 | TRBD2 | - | CSVLGLAGGYEQYF | TGCAGCGTCCTGGGACTAGCGGGGGGTTACGAGCAGTACTTC
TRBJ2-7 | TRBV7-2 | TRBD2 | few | CASSPRAGSEQYF | TGTGCCAGCAGCCCCCGAGCGGGGTCCGAGCAGTACTTC
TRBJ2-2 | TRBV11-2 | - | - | CASSLITGNTGELFF | TGTGCCAGCAGCTTAATAACCGGGAACACCGGGGAGCTGTTTTTT
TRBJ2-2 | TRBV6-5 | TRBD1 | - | CASSFPGQSNTGELFF | TGTGCCAGCAGTTTTCCGGGACAGTCGAACACCGGGGAGCTGTTTTTT
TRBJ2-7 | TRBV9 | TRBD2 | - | CASSVSSGTTKYEQYF | TGTGCCAGCAGCGTATCTTCCGGGACTACTAAATACGAGCAGTACTTC
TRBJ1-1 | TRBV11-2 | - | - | CASSLAGLGTEAFF | TGTGCCAGCAGCTTAGCCGGGTTGGGCACTGAAGCTTTCTTT
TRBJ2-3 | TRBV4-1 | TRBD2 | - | CASSQSTPGTIPTDTQYF | TGCGCCAGCAGCCAATCCACTCCCGGGACTATCCCCACAGATACGCAGTATTTT
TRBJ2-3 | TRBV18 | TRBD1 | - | CASSRTGDREDTQYF | TGTGCCAGCTCAAGGACAGGGGACCGTGAAGATACGCAGTATTTT
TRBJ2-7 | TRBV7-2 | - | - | CASSLTQVTYEQYF | TGTGCCAGCAGCTTAACCCAGGTCACCTACGAGCAGTACTTC
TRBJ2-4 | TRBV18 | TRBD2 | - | CASSPGLAGAKNIQYF | TGTGCCAGCTCCCCCGGACTAGCGGGAGCCAAAAACATTCAGTACTTC
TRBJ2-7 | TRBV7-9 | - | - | CASSLVGAEEQYF | TGTGCCAGCAGCTTAGTGGGGGCAGAAGAGCAGTACTTC
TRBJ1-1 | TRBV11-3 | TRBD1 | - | CASSLGTGRVFSMNTEAFF | TGTGCCAGCAGCTTGGGGACAGGGAGAGTCTTCTCTATGAACACTGAAGCTTTCTTT
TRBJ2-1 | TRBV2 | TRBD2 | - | CASRTSGSSYNEQFF | TGTGCCAGCAGGACTAGCGGGAGCTCCTACAATGAGCAGTTCTTC